This TCR beta chain was found in a study of shared clonotypes between healthy human individuals. Concerning this clone: Its target is not known.

In the authors' methods: Without quality scores, immunoSEQ junctional reads could not be filtered like full-length reads. Clones were sequenced by immunoSEQ multiplex PCR, and TCRdb holds only the in-frame ones, with some missing. Clone size and the V and J calls come from that table; the DNA yielded D and trimming. The table has 450,000 to 700,000 clones, roughly 95% seen once. This CDR3 has 19 amino acids. CDR1 SQVTM and CDR2 ANQGSEA come from the germline V gene. Trimming took off 7 bases at V and 4 bases at J, with 33 bases between the two ends. Naive-designated CD8 cells lacked CD45RO, were positively enriched for CCR7, and omitted terminally differentiated effector memory CD45RA+ cells. Caucasian adults residing in Nashville, Tennessee made up all the donors. Study observations and caveats: Unshared clonotypes carried lower generation probabilities than those common to all four donors. Memory subsets had estimated richness that was generally smaller than that of naive subsets.

The chain links TRBV29-1 to TRBJ2-3, with TRBD2 as a possible D gene (6 bases). The sequence was obtained from a woman aged 30 to 39 in good health. Sequencing used naive CD8+ T cells sorted from blood. CDR3: CSAVARKAQPVGSADTQYF. CDR3 DNA: TGCAGCGCGGTGGCCCGCAAAGCCCAGCCTGTCGGGAGTGCAGATACGCAGTATTTT.